A single sample gave rise to the 19 T cell receptor beta chains below, sequenced in a study of immune characterization of retroperitoneal liposarcoma. TCRdb re-analysed the PCR reads in MiXCR, keeping a single row per CDR3 protein. The sample lists 10,000 to 11,000 distinct CDR3 sequences, 26% occurring once. The sample consisted of blood. The origin of the receptors is a male donor with retroperitoneal liposarcoma.

The rearrangement joins TRBV7-8 to TRBJ2-1, with D perhaps matching TRBD2 (6 bases). V shed 2 bases and J shed 2 bases, with 19 bases lying between them. The CDR3 runs 18 residues. Germline V gene data show CDR1 as SGHVS and CDR2 as FQNEAQ. The CDR3 DNA is TGTGCCAGCAGCTTAAGCGGAGGGCTACCGGGGGCCTACAATGAGCAGTTCTTC. Its protein product is CASSLSGGLPGAYNEQFF.

The genes are TRBV6-1 and TRBJ2-6; perhaps TRBD1 as D (5 bases). CDR1 MNHNS and CDR2 SASEGT come from the germline V gene. This CDR3 spans 17 amino acids. The V end lost 6 bases, the J end lost 3 bases, and 18 bases lay between the germline ends. The CDR3 DNA sequence: TGTGCCAGCAGAGAAATCGACCAGGGCTTTGGGGCCAACGTCCTGACTTTC. Protein product: CASREIDQGFGANVLTF.

V is TRBV7-2 and J is TRBJ2-1; 8 nucleotides align to TRBD1. The DNA end is a closer match to TRBJ2-5, so the J assignment may be wrong. The CDR3 sequence is 14 residues long. Germline CDR1 SGHTA, CDR2 FQGNSA. This CDR3 reads CASSSWTGRETQYF. Written as DNA, the CDR3 is TGTGCCAGCAGCTCATGGACAGGGAGAGAGACCCAGTACTTC.

This sequence joins TRBV6-1 and TRBJ2-7, with a weak D call TRBD1 (6 bases). Trimming pared 7 bases from V and 2 bases from J, leaving 15 bases between. This CDR3 has 14 residues. Germline CDR1 reads MNHNS; CDR2 reads SASEGT. DNA of the CDR3: TGTGCCAGCACCGGGACAAAGGGCACCTACGAGCAGTACTTC. The encoded protein is CASTGTKGTYEQYF.

This clonotype was found many times. J is TRBJ2-1 and V is TRBV6-1; D possibly corresponds to TRBD2 (5 bases). This CDR3 has 15 amino acids. V was cut by 0 bases and J by 12 bases, with 18 bases left in between. CDR1 and CDR2 (germline): MNHNS, SASEGT. The CDR3 nucleotides read TGTGCCAGCAGTGAAGCGCTTCAAGCACTAGTCGGGCAGTTCTTC. Encoded protein: CASSEALQALVGQFF.

This clonotype was seen many times. The chain links TRBV6-5 to TRBJ2-1, with D maybe TRBD2 (5 bases). This CDR3 region has 18 residues. CDR1 MNHEY and CDR2 SVGAGI come from the germline V gene. Trimming left V 0 bases short and J 0 bases short, with 15 bases between. This chain's CDR3 is CASSYSRTQSYSYNEQFF. CDR3 DNA sequence: TGTGCCAGCAGTTACTCGAGGACTCAGAGCTACTCCTACAATGAGCAGTTCTTC.

This clonotype is medium-sized within its sample. J is TRBJ2-1 and V is TRBV11-1; D may match TRBD1 or TRBD2 (6 bases each). Germline CDR1 and CDR2: SGHAT and FQDESV (reference sequence). The CDR3 extends over 15 amino acids. V dropped 1 base and J dropped 5 bases, with 12 bases sitting between them. The CDR3 protein is CASSLDWGAHNEQFF. CDR3 nucleotides: TGTGCCAGCAGCTTAGACTGGGGGGCCCACAATGAGCAGTTCTTC. Looking up the rest from reference TRBV11-1 and TRBJ2-1 gives the full variable domain: EAEVAQSPRYKITEKSQAVAFWCDPISGHATLYWYRQILGQGPELLVQFQDESVVDDSQLPKDRFSAERLKGVDSTLKIQPAELGDSAMYLCASSLDWGAHNEQFFGPGTRLTVL.

The rearrangement links TRBV7-8 to TRBJ2-1; D might be TRBD2 (5 bases). The J call is uncertain, as TRBJ2-7 better fits the DNA end. The CDR3 length is 14 residues. CDR1 and CDR2 from the germline V gene are SGHVS and FQNEAQ. This CDR3 is CASSSFDGGSEQYF. The CDR3 DNA follows: TGTGCCAGCAGCTCCTTTGACGGTGGGAGCGAGCAGTACTTC.

The chain combines TRBV6-6 with TRBJ2-3; maybe TRBD1 (6 bases). The CDR3 loop spans 15 amino acids. V was trimmed by 6 bases and J by 3 bases, leaving 16 bases between them. CDR1 and CDR2 from the germline V gene are MNHNY and SVGAGI (reference sequence). The CDR3 DNA reads as TGTGCCAGCAGGACTAACAGGGATCGGACAGATACGCAGTATTTT. The encoded protein is CASRTNRDRTDTQYF.

The table lists this clonotype with a few counts. The chain has TRBV6-5 and TRBJ2-1; TRBD2 might be the D (5 bases). The DNA end is more similar to TRBJ2-7, so the J call may be wrong. Germline V lookup: CDR1 MNHEY, CDR2 SVGAGI. The CDR3 loop spans 12 amino acids. The CDR3: CASSYSGGEQYF. Here the CDR3 DNA reads TGTGCCAGCAGTTACTCTGGAGGAGAGCAGTACTTC.

This clonotype counts as large. This rearrangement joins TRBV6-1 to TRBJ2-1; 11 nucleotides match TRBD2. Germline lookup yields CDR1 MNHNS and CDR2 SASEGT. V was clipped by 7 bases and J by 5 bases; unmatched bases: 10. The CDR3 sequence is 16 residues long. CDR3 in amino acids: CASTKWGLADHNEQFF. The CDR3 bases are TGTGCCAGCACCAAGTGGGGACTAGCGGACCACAATGAGCAGTTCTTC.

The J gene is TRBJ2-2, the V gene TRBV11-3; TRBD1 might be the D (7 bases). This CDR3 has 14 residues. V lost 4 bases and J lost 7, with 13 bases in between. In germline, CDR1 is SGHNT, CDR2 YENEEA. Written as DNA, the CDR3 is TGTGCCAGCAGCTACAGGGGCGGGGACGGGGAGCTGTTTTTT. Translating it yields CASSYRGGDGELFF.

About this clonotype itself: A junction boundary mismatches the germline segment, possibly from a read error. V usage is TRBV4-1 and J usage is TRBJ2-2; the D is unclear. The CDR3 loop spans 16 amino acids. The germline CDR1 and CDR2 sequences are MGHRA and YSYEKL. The CDR3 nucleotides are TGTGCCAGCCTTAAGGTCGTTGTGCCGAACACCGGGGAGCTGTTTTTT. Protein product: CASLKVVVPNTGELFF.

The chain employs TRBV14 and TRBJ2-3, with D perhaps TRBD1 (6 bases). Germline-derived CDR1 and CDR2 are SGHDN and FVKESK. The CDR3 covers 16 residues. Between the trimmed V and J ends, which lost 0 bases and 0 bases, there was a span of 10 bases. CDR3 loop: CASSQDLTGSTDTQYF. The DNA of the CDR3 is TGTGCCAGCAGCCAAGATCTGACAGGCAGCACAGATACGCAGTATTTT.

This clonotype was seen more than once but under ten times. The chain combines TRBV11-3 with TRBJ1-2; the D is unclear. CDR1 is SGHNT, CDR2 YENEEA, per germline. The CDR3 length is 15 residues. Deletions cut 2 bases from V and 6 bases from J, with 16 bases between. The chain's CDR3 is CASSLSSSRSNGYTF. CDR3 in DNA: TGTGCCAGCAGCTTATCCAGTTCCCGGTCCAATGGCTACACCTTC.

Concerning this clonotype itself: A read error is possible here, since a much larger clone lies one base away. The genes are TRBV6-1 and TRBJ1-6; TRBD1 might be the D (5 bases). The length of the CDR3 is 15 residues. Germline lookup yields CDR1 MNHNS and CDR2 SASEGT. This chain's CDR3 is CASSVSAGRYSPLNF. The CDR3 nucleotides are TGTGCCAGCAGTGTGTCGGCAGGGCGGTATTCACCCCTCAACTTT.

This rearrangement joins TRBV11-3 to TRBJ2-1; perhaps TRBD2 as D (7 bases). V was trimmed by 2 bases and J by 8 bases, leaving 16 bases between them. Germline values: CDR1 SGHNT, CDR2 YENEEA. This CDR3 spans 15 amino acids. The CDR3 protein is CASSLRGGAMDEQFF. The CDR3 region has the DNA TGTGCCAGCAGCTTAAGGGGGGGGGCGATGGATGAGCAGTTCTTC.

By sample fraction, this clonotype is medium-sized (0.01 to 0.1%). J is TRBJ2-1 and V is TRBV7-2; TRBD1 or TRBD2 may be the D gene (5 bases each). V was shortened by 9 bases and J by 8 bases, with 14 bases between the two germline ends. This CDR3 is 12 amino acids long. Germline CDR1 SGHTA, CDR2 FQGNSA. The CDR3 DNA reads TGTGCCAGTAGGGGTGGGGAGTATGAGCAGTTCTTC. Translating gives CASRGGEYEQFF. Using reference TRBV7-2 and TRBJ2-1 for the parts outside the CDR3, the full variable domain is GAGVSQSPSNKVTEKGKDVELRCDPISGHTALYWYRQSLGQGLEFLIYFQGNSAPDKSGLPSDRFSAERTGGSVSTLTIQRTQQEDSAVYLCASRGGEYEQFFGPGTRLTVL.

This clonotype turned up a few times. The rearrangement joins TRBV6-5 to TRBJ1-1; D is perhaps TRBD1 (6 bases). The CDR3 extends over 16 amino acids. Deletions cut 2 bases from V and 3 bases from J, with 16 bases between. The germline V gene has CDR1 MNHEY and CDR2 SVGAGI. For the CDR3, the DNA is TGTGCCAGCAGTTACCCGACCGGGGACACCGACACTGAAGCTTTCTTT. Amino acid sequence: CASSYPTGDTDTEAFF.